The 12 T cell receptor beta chains listed next were all sequenced from one sample in a study of blood T cell repertoires in COVID-19. Profiled with immunoSEQ multiplex PCR; TCRdb holds only in-frame clones, not every one. Found here are about 170,000 clones, over 80% of them singletons; the top ten hold around 1.6%. The sequencing input was peripheral blood. These receptors were taken from a woman between 45 and 65 years old with acute or convalescent COVID-19.

This chain connects TRBV5-1 to TRBJ2-7, with D possibly TRBD2 on 5 matching bases. Germline values: CDR1 SGHRS, CDR2 YFSETQ. The CDR3 has 15 residues. Deletions cut 0 bases from V and 1 base from J, with 11 bases between. This CDR3 reads CASSLGEGSSYEQYF. The CDR3 coding sequence is TGCGCCAGCAGCTTGGGCGAGGGTAGTTCCTACGAGCAGTACTTC.

The rearrangement links TRBV12-5 to TRBJ2-7, with 10 bases identical to TRBD1. The CDR3 sequence is 16 residues long. Germline CDR1 LGHNT, CDR2 FRNRAP. The J segment lost 3 bases and the V segment lost 0 bases, leaving 5 bases of the junction unmatched. Here the CDR3 DNA reads TGTGCTAGTGGTTTGGTAAAGACAGGGGGCATCTACGAGCAGTACTTC. It specifies CASGLVKTGGIYEQYF.

The V and J genes are TRBV27 and TRBJ2-2, with 7 bases matching TRBD1. The junction had 10 bases not matched to a gene; V was cut back by 8 bases and J by 7 bases. CDR3 length: 14 residues. Per the germline V gene, CDR1 is MNHEY and CDR2 is SMNVEV (reference sequence). The CDR3: CASDRRQGIGELFF. CDR3 nucleotides: TGTGCCAGCGACCGACGACAGGGCATCGGGGAGCTGTTTTTT.

The V gene is TRBV29-1, the J gene TRBJ1-1, with D tentatively TRBD1 (6 bases). Deletions cut 7 bases from V and 1 base from J, with 13 bases between. This CDR3 is built from 13 residues. Germline loops: CDR1 SQVTM, CDR2 ANQGSEA. CDR3 region: CSANGQQNTEAFF. The CDR3 nucleotides read TGCAGCGCCAATGGACAGCAGAACACTGAAGCTTTCTTT.

This clone was seen once. The chain employs TRBV19 and TRBJ1-6, with D possibly TRBD1 on 6 matching bases. Trimming took 3 bases from V and 6 from J, leaving 12 bases between them. The CDR3 runs 15 residues. Germline V lookup: CDR1 LNHDA, CDR2 SQIVND (reference sequence). CDR3 sequence: CASSIVGGTNSPLHF. The CDR3 DNA sequence: TGTGCCAGTAGTATTGTTGGGGGCACTAATTCACCCCTCCACTTT.

The chain uses TRBV9 and TRBJ2-1; 9 bases agree with TRBD1. Trimming took 5 bases from V and 9 from J; bases not matched to a gene: 9. The germline gives CDR1 SGDLS, CDR2 YYNGEE. The CDR3 runs 14 residues. In nucleotides, the CDR3 is TGTGCCAGCAGTCGACAGGGGGATGCTGTTGAGCAGTTCTTC. Protein product: CASSRQGDAVEQFF.

The chain joins TRBV18 to TRBJ2-5, with 7 bases lining up with TRBD1. This CDR3 contains 14 residues. The V and J ends lost 1 base and 4 bases, in that order; junction bases with no gene match: 3. The germline V gene has CDR1 KGHSH and CDR2 LQKENI. The DNA for the CDR3 is TGTGCCAGCTCACCACTCCGGACAGGAGAGACCCAGTACTTC. This encodes CASSPLRTGETQYF. Together with reference TRBV18 and TRBJ2-5, the CDR3 gives the full variable domain: NAGVMQNPRHLVRRRGQEARLRCSPMKGHSHVYWYRQLPEEGLKFMVYLQKENIIDESGMPKERFSAEFPKEGPSILRIQQVVRGDSAAYFCASSPLRTGETQYFGPGTRLLVL.

The chain combines TRBV18 with TRBJ2-7, with D possibly being TRBD2 (5 bases). The V end was cut by 3 bases, the J end by 5 bases, with 17 bases between. Looked up from germline, CDR1 is KGHSH and CDR2 is LQKENI. CDR3 length: 15 residues. CDR3 loop: CASSPPPDARDEQYF. As DNA, the CDR3 is TGTGCCAGCTCACCCCCCCCGGACGCGAGGGACGAGCAGTACTTC.

The chain couples TRBV2 to TRBJ1-1; perhaps TRBD1 as D (5 bases). V was shortened by 6 bases and J by 0 bases, with 11 bases between the two germline ends. CDR1 SNHLY and CDR2 FYNNEI come from the germline V gene. This CDR3 has 14 residues. CDR3 protein: CASRTDLMNTEAFF. Here the CDR3 DNA reads TGTGCCAGCAGGACAGACCTCATGAACACTGAAGCTTTCTTT. Combining the CDR3 with reference TRBV2 and TRBJ1-1 gives the whole variable domain EPEVTQTPSHQVTQMGQEVILRCVPISNHLYFYWYRQILGQKVEFLVSFYNNEISEKSEIFDDQFSVERPDGSNFTLKIRSTKLEDSAMYFCASRTDLMNTEAFFGQGTRLTVV.

The V gene is TRBV18, the J gene TRBJ1-1; D is uncertain. This CDR3 is built from 14 residues. The V end lost 4 bases, the J end lost 2 bases, and 11 bases lay between the germline ends. Germline lookup yields CDR1 KGHSH and CDR2 LQKENI. The CDR3 DNA follows: TGTGCCAGCTCACTGGGCCAGGCCAACACTGAAGCTTTCTTT. Amino acid sequence: CASSLGQANTEAFF.

This chain joins TRBV7-9 and TRBJ2-7; 9 bases line up with TRBD1. V lost 0 bases to trimming and J lost 1 base; unmatched junction nucleotides: 4. This CDR3 is 16 amino acids long. The germline gives CDR1 SEHNR, CDR2 FQNEAQ (reference sequence). CDR3 in amino acids: CASSLARTGASYEQYF. In nucleotides, the CDR3 is TGTGCCAGCAGCTTAGCCCGGACAGGGGCGTCCTACGAGCAGTACTTC.

The chain joins TRBV24-1 to TRBJ2-3, with D possibly being TRBD2 (6 bases). The CDR3 spans 15 residues. Trimming cost V 2 bases and J 2 bases, with 10 bases left between them. The germline V gene has CDR1 KGHDR and CDR2 SFDVKD. The CDR3 reads CATSDSGRSTDTQYF. For the CDR3, the DNA is TGTGCCACCAGTGATTCCGGGAGATCCACAGATACGCAGTATTTT.